This T cell receptor (beta chain) was profiled in a study of blood T cell repertoires in COVID-19. The CDR3 loop spans 15 amino acids. Looked up from germline, CDR1 is SGHDT and CDR2 is YYEEEE. The trim removed 4 bases at V and 2 bases at J, leaving 6 bases unmatched. In the original analysis: Estimation of nucleated cell counts was performed using reference gene primer amplification. Data came from immunoSEQ multiplex PCR; TCRdb stores just in-frame clones and leaves some out. D and trimming were read from the DNA, whereas the V and J calls and clone size are those reported in that table. The table has about 250,000 clones, roughly 84% seen once.

The sequence was obtained from a human donor with COVID-19, enrolled during active disease. The donor label of this sample is uncertain. Sequenced: peripheral blood. The V call is TRBV5-6, the J call TRBJ1-2; 9 bases line up with TRBD1. This CDR3 is CASSPTGTGNYGYTF. The CDR3 nucleotides read TGTGCCAGCAGCCCGACCGGGACAGGGAACTATGGCTACACCTTC.